This T cell receptor beta chain derives from a study of vaccination and CD4 T cells after COVID-19. In the study overall: Overlapping spike peptides of SARS-CoV-2, HCoV-NL63, HCoV-OC43 and HCoV-229E stimulated the cells. Either a CEFX pool, an HIV-1 Nef pool, or no peptide was added to control cultures. Notes on the study in general: Reactive clone data from convalescent patients indicated a median of roughly 86% appearing only post-vaccination.

The Oncomine TCR Beta short-read assay was applied to DNA of cultured CD4+ T cells. TCRdb recomputed calls from the PCR reads with MiXCR, one row per CDR3 protein. The profile covers 20,000 to 30,000 distinct CDR3 sequences, with around 64% appearing a single time and about a fifth taken by the ten largest. Comments on this clonotype: The target antigen is unknown.

The treatment was: approximately 11-day PBMC culture with coronavirus spike peptide pools or control peptides (ViraFEST assay). ViraFEST stimulated the growth of antigen-specific T cells using peptide pools and subsequently profiled their TCRs by sequencing. The germline gives CDR1 LNHDA, CDR2 SQIVND (reference sequence). V lost 4 bases and J lost 5, with 14 bases in between. The CDR3 loop spans 14 amino acids. The starting material was CD4+ T cells from blood, cultured in vitro, obtained after SARS-CoV-2 vaccination. The TCR was taken from a human donor who received a COVID-19 vaccine. The chain uses TRBV19 and TRBJ2-5; the D call may be TRBD1 or TRBD2 (5 bases each). The CDR3: CASSTQGEAETQYF. Written as DNA, the CDR3 is TGTGCCAGTAGTACTCAGGGAGAAGCGGAGACCCAGTACTTC.